Listed below are T cell receptor beta chains from one sample, sequenced in a study of somatic mutations in cytotoxic T cells in rheumatoid arthritis. Data came from immunoSEQ multiplex PCR; TCRdb stores just in-frame clones and leaves some out. The top ten hold about 14% of the sample, which has 20,000 or so clones, 70% to 90% seen once. Material for sequencing was CD8+ T cells sorted from blood. The origin of the receptors is an adult with rheumatoid arthritis. Each CDR3 is given without its conserved first and last residue. A D gene is named only where the DNA matches it firmly.

>.|TRBJ2-7|TRBV27
ASSLSAVSYEQY
>.|TRBJ2-1|TRBV4-1
ASSQADGQREYNEQF
>TRBD2|TRBJ2-1|TRBV9
ASSVEVGGGAYGEQF
>.|TRBJ1-1|TRBV18
ASSPAGGSEAF
>.|TRBJ1-5|TRBV4-3
ASSQDGQPDQPQH
>.|TRBJ2-1|TRBV28
ASSPGGNEQF
>.|TRBJ1-1|TRBV7-8
ASRGGHYTEAF
>.|TRBJ2-3|TRBV18
ASSQWGQSTDTQY
>.|TRBJ1-3|TRBV29-1
SVAQQYTIY
>TRBD1|TRBJ2-5|TRBV28
ASSHLGTGETQY
>.|TRBJ2-5|TRBV9
ASSVAGVEETQY
>.|TRBJ2-1|TRBV27
ASSLEGNEQF
>.|TRBJ2-3|TRBV28
ASSSHTDTQY